This TCR beta chain derives from a study of blood T cell repertoires in COVID-19. Across the whole study: COVID-19 samples, acute and convalescent, were from the United States, Italy and Spain.

Germline CDR1 LNHDA, CDR2 SQIVND (reference sequence). This CDR3 region has 14 residues. Trimming cost V 0 bases and J 2 bases, with 7 bases left between them. Assay used: immunoSEQ multiplex PCR; TCRdb lists only in-frame clones, some missing. The data hold around 260,000 clones, with 70% to 85% observed a single time. This receptor was identified in a human donor with COVID-19, enrolled during active disease. The donor label of this sample is uncertain. Sequenced input: peripheral blood. The J gene is TRBJ1-2, the V gene TRBV19, with D unresolved. CDR3 sequence (DNA): TGTGCCAGTAGTATAGATAACCGGAACTATGGCTACACCTTC. Amino acids: CASSIDNRNYGYTF.